This passage covers 13 T cell receptor beta chains from one sample sequenced in a study of blood T cell repertoires in COVID-19. Here immunoSEQ multiplex PCR was the method, and the copy in TCRdb shows in-frame clones only, minus some. Among about 460,000 clones, roughly nine tenths were seen once, and the ten largest hold around 7.9%. The sequencing sample was made of PBMCs or T cells enriched from blood (not recorded which). Source of these receptors: a woman aged 60 to 75 who had recovered from COVID-19.

This clone was observed once. The genes are TRBV6-5 and TRBJ1-1, with 7 bases that match TRBD1. Germline V lookup: CDR1 MNHEY, CDR2 SVGAGI. After removal of 2 bases from V and 4 bases from J, the junction contained 10 bases not matched to a gene. The CDR3 sequence is 16 residues long. The CDR3 DNA reads as TGTGCCAGCAGTTACCTGACGACAGGGCTAGGCACTGAAGCTTTCTTT. Encoded protein: CASSYLTTGLGTEAFF.

V and J are TRBV19 and TRBJ2-6; 9 nucleotides agree with TRBD1. There are 15 residues in the CDR3. With V trimmed by 6 bases and J by 0 bases, 0 bases remained unmatched. Per germline, CDR1 LNHDA and CDR2 SQIVND (reference sequence). In nucleotides, the CDR3 is TGTGCCAGTAGGGACAGGGGCTCTGGGGCCAACGTCCTGACTTTC. It encodes CASRDRGSGANVLTF.

The genes are TRBV28 and TRBJ1-3; tentatively, D is TRBD1 (5 bases). CDR1 and CDR2 from the germline V gene are MDHEN and SYDVKM. V dropped 7 bases and J dropped 0 bases, with 16 bases sitting between them. The CDR3 loop spans 16 amino acids. The CDR3 spells CASTLGGIGSGNTIYF. The CDR3 nucleotides read TGTGCCAGCACCCTTGGGGGGATCGGCTCTGGAAACACCATATATTTT.

The J gene is TRBJ2-1, the V gene TRBV2, with 9 bases aligning to TRBD2. V gave up 6 bases and J gave up 2 bases; unmatched junction bases: 8. Germline V CDR1 and CDR2: SNHLY, FYNNEI. The CDR3 loop spans 16 amino acids. CDR3 nucleotides: TGTGCCAGCAGGCCGAGGGGACTAGCTACCTACAATGAGCAGTTCTTC. It yields the protein CASRPRGLATYNEQFF.

V gene TRBV5-4 combines with J gene TRBJ1-4, with 8 positions matching TRBD1. CDR1 and CDR2 (germline): SGHNT, YYREEE (reference sequence). V shed 2 bases and J 6 bases; nucleotides not matched to a gene: 6. The CDR3 length is 15 residues. The CDR3 DNA is TGTGCCAGCAGCTTTGACAGGGGACGCCATGAAAAACTGTTTTTT. It specifies CASSFDRGRHEKLFF.

Worth noting for this clone: A read error may produce the germline difference seen at one junction end. The V call is TRBV5-1, the J call TRBJ2-3, with TRBD2 matching 8 bases. CDR1 and CDR2 from the germline V gene are SGHRS and YFSETQ. The length of the CDR3 is 16 residues. CDR3 protein: CASSLEVAGPSDTQYF. The DNA of the CDR3 is TGCGCCAGCAGCTTGGAGGTAGCGGGGCCGTCAGACACGCAGTATTTT.

This clone was detected only a few times. The V gene is TRBV19, the J gene TRBJ2-7, with 8 positions matching TRBD1. J gave up 4 bases and V 5 bases, and 10 bases lay outside the gene matches. Per the germline V gene, CDR1 is LNHDA and CDR2 is SQIVND (reference sequence). CDR3 size: 15 residues. The CDR3: CASSDWSGGSYEQYF. Here the CDR3 DNA reads TGTGCCAGTAGTGATTGGTCAGGGGGCTCATACGAGCAGTACTTC.

The chain carries TRBV27 and TRBJ1-1; D call uncertain. The CDR3 loop spans 15 amino acids. Trimming took off 5 bases at V and 0 bases at J, with 13 bases between the two ends. In germline, CDR1 is MNHEY, CDR2 SMNVEV (reference sequence). CDR3: CASSRIHDMNTEAFF. For the CDR3, the DNA is TGTGCCAGCAGTCGCATACACGATATGAACACTGAAGCTTTCTTT.

This clone appeared a single time. The chain couples TRBV5-1 to TRBJ1-4; D gene uncertain. The CDR3 sequence is 14 residues long. The germline V and J ends were trimmed by 4 bases and 4 bases, with 11 bases remaining between them. CDR1 is SGHRS and CDR2 is YFSETQ in the germline V gene. The CDR3 sequence is CASSEGGLNEKLFF. The CDR3 DNA sequence: TGCGCCAGCAGCGAGGGTGGTCTTAATGAAAAACTGTTTTTT.

A few counts support this clone. This sequence joins TRBV5-1 and TRBJ2-3; D is unresolved. The CDR3 extends over 13 amino acids. V was trimmed by 4 bases and J by 6 bases, leaving 12 bases between them. Germline lookup yields CDR1 SGHRS and CDR2 YFSETQ. CDR3 sequence reads: CASSIYARDTQYF. The CDR3, as DNA: TGCGCCAGCAGCATCTACGCCAGGGATACGCAGTATTTT.

The gene calls are TRBV4-1 and TRBJ1-3; 7 nucleotides align to TRBD1. The CDR3 contains 15 residues. With 5 bases clipped from V and 4 bases from J, the junction kept 8 bases outside the gene matches. Per the germline V gene, CDR1 is MGHRA and CDR2 is YSYEKL. The CDR3 region has the DNA TGCGCCAGCAGCTCTCAGACAGGGTTGGGAAACACCATATATTTT. This codes for CASSSQTGLGNTIYF.

The gene calls are TRBV12-3 or TRBV12-4 and TRBJ1-2, with a possible D match to TRBD1 (5 bases). The CDR3 has 13 residues. Trimming pared 1 base from V and 6 bases from J, leaving 9 bases between. The CDR3 region is CASSLGQTDGYTF. The CDR3 DNA reads as TGTGCCAGCAGTTTAGGACAGACTGATGGCTACACCTTC.

The chain couples TRBV12-5 to TRBJ2-7, with a possible D match to TRBD1 (6 bases). Per the germline V gene, CDR1 is LGHNT and CDR2 is FRNRAP. The CDR3 sequence is 13 residues long. V was pared by 7 bases and J by 3 bases, with 13 bases between. In DNA, the CDR3 is TGTGCTAGTGCTTGGACAGAAATCTACGAGCAGTACTTC. Amino acid sequence: CASAWTEIYEQYF.